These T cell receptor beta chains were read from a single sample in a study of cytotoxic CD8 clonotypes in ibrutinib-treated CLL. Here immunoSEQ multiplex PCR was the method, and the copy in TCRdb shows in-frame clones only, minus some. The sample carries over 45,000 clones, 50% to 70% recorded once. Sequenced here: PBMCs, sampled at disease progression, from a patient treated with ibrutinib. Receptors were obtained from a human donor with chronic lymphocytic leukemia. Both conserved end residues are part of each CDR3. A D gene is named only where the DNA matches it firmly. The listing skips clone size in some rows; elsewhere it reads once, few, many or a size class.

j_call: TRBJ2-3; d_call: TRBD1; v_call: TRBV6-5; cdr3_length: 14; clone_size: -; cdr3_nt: TGTGCCAGCAGTATAGGACAGGGATCAGATACGCAGTATTTT; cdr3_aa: CASSIGQGSDTQYF
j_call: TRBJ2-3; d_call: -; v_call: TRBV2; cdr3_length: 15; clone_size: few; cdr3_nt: TGTGCCAGCAGCGACCCGCTGGCCGCGGTCGATACGCAGTATTTT; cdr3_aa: CASSDPLAAVDTQYF
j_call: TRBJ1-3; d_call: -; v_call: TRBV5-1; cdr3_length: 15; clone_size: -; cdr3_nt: TGCGCCAGCAGCTTGGGTGGAGGCTCTGGAAACACCATATATTTT; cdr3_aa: CASSLGGGSGNTIYF
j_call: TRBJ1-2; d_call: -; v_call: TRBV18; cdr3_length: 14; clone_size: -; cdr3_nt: TGTGCCAGCTCATCTCGCGGCTTAAGGGAAGGCTACACCTTC; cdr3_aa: CASSSRGLREGYTF
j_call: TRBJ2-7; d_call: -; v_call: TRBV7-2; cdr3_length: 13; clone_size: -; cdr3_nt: TGTGCCAGCAGCTCGGACGGAGTCTACGAGCAGTACTTC; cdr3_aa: CASSSDGVYEQYF
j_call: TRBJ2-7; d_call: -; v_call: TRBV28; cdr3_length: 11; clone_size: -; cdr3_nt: TGTGCCAGCAGAGTGAGGGGCGAGCAGTACTTC; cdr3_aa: CASRVRGEQYF
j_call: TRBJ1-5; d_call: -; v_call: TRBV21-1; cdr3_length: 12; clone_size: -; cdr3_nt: TGTGCCAGCGGAGGGGGCGGCCAGCCCCAGCATTTT; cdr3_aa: CASGGGGQPQHF
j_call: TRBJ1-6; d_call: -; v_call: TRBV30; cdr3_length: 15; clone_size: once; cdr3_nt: TGTGCCTGGAGAGAGGGGAGCTCCTATAATTCACCCCTCCACTTT; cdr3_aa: CAWREGSSYNSPLHF
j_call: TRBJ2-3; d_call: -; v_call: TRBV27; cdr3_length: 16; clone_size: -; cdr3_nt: TGTGCCAGCAGTTCTCTCCGGGACCCAAGGGTAGATACGCAGTATTTT; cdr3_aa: CASSSLRDPRVDTQYF
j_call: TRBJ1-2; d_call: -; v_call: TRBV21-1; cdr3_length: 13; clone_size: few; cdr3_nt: TGTGCCAGCAGCAATAAGAGTAGCGGACGACACACCTTC; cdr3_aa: CASSNKSSGRHTF
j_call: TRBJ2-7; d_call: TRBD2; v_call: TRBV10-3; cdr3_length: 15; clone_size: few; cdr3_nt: TGTGCCATCAGTGAACTAGCGGGGCCGATCTACGAGCAGTACTTC; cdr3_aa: CAISELAGPIYEQYF
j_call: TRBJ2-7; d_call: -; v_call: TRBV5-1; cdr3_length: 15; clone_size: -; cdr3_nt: TGCGCCAGCAGCTTGGGAGTTAGCGGTGCCTACGAGCAGTACTTC; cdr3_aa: CASSLGVSGAYEQYF
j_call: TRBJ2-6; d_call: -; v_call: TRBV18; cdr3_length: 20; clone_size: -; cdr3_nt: TGTGCCAGCTCACCACCGATTGGGCGGGGCTCTAGCTCTGGGGCCAACGTCCTGACTTTC; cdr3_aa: CASSPPIGRGSSSGANVLTF
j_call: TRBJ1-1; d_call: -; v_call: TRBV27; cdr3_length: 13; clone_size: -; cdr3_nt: TGTGCCAGCCGACGACGGGAGAACACTGAAGCTTTCTTT; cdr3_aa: CASRRRENTEAFF
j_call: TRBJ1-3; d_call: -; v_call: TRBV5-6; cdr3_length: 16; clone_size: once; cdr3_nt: TGTGCCAGCAGCTTGTCCGGGGTCCTCTCTGGAAACACCATATATTTT; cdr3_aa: CASSLSGVLSGNTIYF
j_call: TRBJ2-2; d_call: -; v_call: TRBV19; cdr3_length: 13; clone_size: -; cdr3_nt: TGTGCCAGTAGTATTCTCAGGAAAGGGGAGCTGTTTTTT; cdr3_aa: CASSILRKGELFF
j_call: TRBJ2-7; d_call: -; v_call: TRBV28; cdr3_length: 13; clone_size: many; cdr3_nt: TGTGCCAGCGCGCTAGCAGCTACCTACGAGCAGTACTTC; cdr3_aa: CASALAATYEQYF
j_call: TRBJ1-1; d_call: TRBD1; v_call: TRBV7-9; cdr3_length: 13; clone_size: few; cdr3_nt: TGTGCCAGCAGACAGGGGGGCAACACTGAAGCTTTCTTT; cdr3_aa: CASRQGGNTEAFF
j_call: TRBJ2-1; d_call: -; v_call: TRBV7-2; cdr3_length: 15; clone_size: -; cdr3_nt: TGTGCCAGCAGCTTAGCTTCTGCCTCCTACAATGAGCAGTTCTTC; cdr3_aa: CASSLASASYNEQFF
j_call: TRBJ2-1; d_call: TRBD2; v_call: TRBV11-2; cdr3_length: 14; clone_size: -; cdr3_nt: TGTGCCAGCAGCTTCGTAGCGGGGTTCGTGGAGCAGTTCTTC; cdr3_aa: CASSFVAGFVEQFF
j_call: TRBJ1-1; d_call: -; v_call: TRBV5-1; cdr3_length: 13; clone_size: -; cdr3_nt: TGCGCCAGCAGCTTGGACGGGCGGACTGAAGCTTTCTTT; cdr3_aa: CASSLDGRTEAFF